Listed below are T cell receptor beta chains from one sample, sequenced in a study of T cell changes during pregnancy in multiple sclerosis. Data came from immunoSEQ multiplex PCR; TCRdb stores just in-frame clones and leaves some out. The sample records 70,000 or so clones, 91% being singletons. The material was peripheral blood, obtained in the third trimester of pregnancy. These receptors were taken from a female donor in good health, enrolled as a control in a pregnancy study. CDR3s include the opening cysteine and the closing phenylalanine or tryptophan. Fields, in order: clone size, D gene, V gene, J gene, CDR3 DNA, CDR3 protein. A D gene is named only where the DNA matches it firmly. Expanded clones are given a class, and other clones once, few, many or no size at all.

>-|TRBD2|TRBV5-1|TRBJ2-7
TGCGCCAGCAGCGGCCTAGCGGGGCGGGACGAGCAGTACTTC
CASSGLAGRDEQYF
>-|TRBD1|TRBV6-4|TRBJ1-6
TGTGCCAGCAGTGAGAACAGGGGGCGGAATTCACCCCTCCACTTT
CASSENRGRNSPLHF
>-|TRBD1|TRBV27|TRBJ2-7
TGTGCCAGCAGCCGGGACAGATCCTACGAGCAGTACTTC
CASSRDRSYEQYF
>-|-|TRBV4-3|TRBJ2-2
TGCGCCAGCAGCCCGCGCGCCGCAGGAACCACCGGGGAGCTGTTTTTT
CASSPRAAGTTGELFF
>few|TRBD1|TRBV19|TRBJ1-5
TGTGCCAGTAGTACCACGGGACAGCTCCGCAATCAGCCCCAGCATTTT
CASSTTGQLRNQPQHF
>-|-|TRBV6-6|TRBJ2-7
TGTGCCAGCAGTTACCTCCACGAGCAGTACTTC
CASSYLHEQYF
>-|TRBD2|TRBV5-1|TRBJ2-5
TGCGCCAGCAGCCCCGGGACTAGCGGGGACCAAGAGACCCAGTACTTC
CASSPGTSGDQETQYF
>-|TRBD2|TRBV25-1|TRBJ2-7
TGTGCCAGCAGTCTGCTAGCGGGAGGCGAGCAGTACTTC
CASSLLAGGEQYF
>-|-|TRBV14|TRBJ1-1
TGTGCCAGCAGCCGAGAAAGAAGAACGGGGGTCACTGAAGCTTTCTTT
CASSRERRTGVTEAFF
>-|TRBD1|TRBV19|TRBJ2-7
TGTGCCAGTAGTACTGGCCACGGGACAGTGAGATTCGAGCAGTACTTC
CASSTGHGTVRFEQYF
>-|TRBD2|TRBV5-1|TRBJ2-3
TGCGCCAGCAGCTGGGGACTAGCGGCAGATACGCAGTATTTT
CASSWGLAADTQYF
>-|-|TRBV18|TRBJ1-6
TGTGCCAGCTCACCGGCAGGGGCTAATTCACCCCTCCACTTT
CASSPAGANSPLHF
>-|-|TRBV11-2|TRBJ1-2
TGTGCCAGCAGCTCAACAGGGTTGGGAGGCTACACCTTC
CASSSTGLGGYTF
>-|TRBD1|TRBV5-1|TRBJ1-1
TGCGCCAGCAGCCTCAGGGGGTCGGGCACTGAAGCTTTCTTT
CASSLRGSGTEAFF
>-|-|TRBV6-5|TRBJ1-2
TGTGCCAGCAGTACCGACAGGTTGGGGGGGCGGGACACCTTC
CASSTDRLGGRDTF
>-|-|TRBV28|TRBJ1-1
TGTGCCAGCAGTTTGCCGGACACCCCCCTCACTGAAGCTTTCTTT
CASSLPDTPLTEAFF
>once|TRBD1|TRBV7-6|TRBJ2-6
TGTGCCAGCAGCTTAGCGGGGACAGGGAATCCCGCGCCTCCCCCTGGGGCCAACGTCCTGACTTTC
CASSLAGTGNPAPPPGANVLTF
>few|TRBD1|TRBV9|TRBJ1-6
TGTGCCAGCAGCGTAGAGGACAGGGAATCACCCCTCCACTTT
CASSVEDRESPLHF
>-|-|TRBV5-6|TRBJ2-7
TGTGCCAGCAGCTTGTCGGGACATGATGCCTACGAGCAGTACTTC
CASSLSGHDAYEQYF
>-|-|TRBV28|TRBJ1-1
TGTGCCAGCAGTCCCCGAGGAGAGGGCAGCACTGAAGCTTTCTTT
CASSPRGEGSTEAFF
>-|TRBD2|TRBV7-9|TRBJ2-7
TGTGCCAGCAGCGCGTCTAGCGGGAGATCCTACGAGCAGTACTTC
CASSASSGRSYEQYF
>once|-|TRBV7-2|TRBJ2-7
TGTGCCAGCAGCCTCAAACAGGGCCCCCTAGGGGCCTACGAGCAGTACTTC
CASSLKQGPLGAYEQYF
>-|-|TRBV5-4|TRBJ2-5
TGTGCCAGCAGCTTGCATGCAGGGATGAGAGAGACCCAGTACTTC
CASSLHAGMRETQYF
>once|-|TRBV6-5|TRBJ1-3
TGTGCCAGCAGGGGGACTCTCTCTGGAAACACCATATATTTT
CASRGTLSGNTIYF
>once|-|TRBV5-8|TRBJ2-1
TGTGCCAGCAGCTTGGCCCGAGAAAGTGAGCAGTTCTTC
CASSLARESEQFF
>few|TRBD1|TRBV9|TRBJ1-5
TGTGCCAGCAGCACAGGGGTCAATCAGCCCCAGCATTTT
CASSTGVNQPQHF
>-|TRBD2|TRBV9|TRBJ2-7
TGTGCCAGCAGCGCCCTAGAAGATCCGGGACTAGAGGTTTACGAGCAGTACTTC
CASSALEDPGLEVYEQYF
>-|-|TRBV6-5|TRBJ2-5
TGTGCCAGCAGAACGGGGGATCAAGGGACCCAGTACTTC
CASRTGDQGTQYF
>-|-|TRBV28|TRBJ2-7
TGTGCCAGCAGTTTTGCAGGTTCCTACGAGCAGTACTTC
CASSFAGSYEQYF
>once|-|TRBV19|TRBJ1-5
TGTGCCAGTAGTATATTCGGGTATCAGCCCCAGCATTTT
CASSIFGYQPQHF
>-|-|TRBV14|TRBJ2-1
TGTGCCAGCAGCCAAGCAGGCCTTAGCTCCTACAATGAGCAGTTCTTC
CASSQAGLSSYNEQFF
>-|-|TRBV5-1|TRBJ2-1
TGCGCCAGCAGCTTGCTTGCGGGGACGTCCTACAATGAGCAGTTCTTC
CASSLLAGTSYNEQFF
>-|-|TRBV7-9|TRBJ1-1
TGTGCCAGCAGCTTAGAAACGGTTAAAGCTTTCTTT
CASSLETVKAFF